The 16 T cell receptor beta chains given below trace back to one sample, sequenced in a study of identical twins. TCRdb redid the calling of the 5' RACE reads with MiXCR, one entry per CDR3 protein. The sample lists hundreds of thousands of distinct CDR3 sequences, around 7% occurring once. This sample was shared with a second study, whose subject was yellow fever vaccine responses in identical twins.

The sample consisted of memory (CD45RO+) T cells sorted from blood. The receptors stem from a woman aged 18-30 years in good health.

The chain links TRBV20-1 to TRBJ1-4, with 7 bases aligning to TRBD1. In germline, CDR1 is DFQATT, CDR2 SNEGSKA (reference sequence). There are 16 residues in the CDR3. Trimming at V came to 6 bases and at J to 6 bases, leaving 16 bases not matched to a gene. The CDR3: CSAVRGRGALDEKLFF. CDR3 sequence (DNA): TGCAGTGCGGTGAGGGGCAGGGGGGCCCTGGATGAAAAACTGTTTTTT.

This clonotype was counted only a few times. The chain links TRBV7-8 to TRBJ2-2, with 14 bases fitting TRBD2. Trimming at V came to 5 bases and at J to 0 bases, leaving 2 bases not matched to a gene. Germline loops: CDR1 SGHVS, CDR2 FQNEAQ. The CDR3 is 17 amino acids. The CDR3 nucleotides are TGTGCCAGCAGCGTGGGACTAGCGGGGGCGAACACCGGGGAGCTGTTTTTT. Protein sequence: CASSVGLAGANTGELFF.

This clonotype turned up a few times. The chain recombines TRBV24-1 with TRBJ1-5, with no clear D. Germline CDR1 reads KGHDR; CDR2 reads SFDVKD. The CDR3 has 13 amino acids. V dropped 1 base and J dropped 4 bases, with 4 bases sitting between them. The CDR3 nucleotides read TGTGCCACCAGTGATTTTGGAAATCAGCCCCAGCATTTT. Its protein product is CATSDFGNQPQHF.

This rearrangement joins TRBV5-1 to TRBJ2-1; TRBD2 aligns across 12 bases. Germline CDR1 is SGHRS and CDR2 is YFSETQ. Trimming removed 7 bases from V and 4 bases from J; junction bases left unmatched: 9. CDR3 length equals 16 residues. CDR3 sequence: CASRESLAGGYNEQFF. Here the CDR3 DNA reads TGCGCCAGCCGCGAGAGCCTAGCGGGGGGGTACAATGAGCAGTTCTTC.

In its sample, this clonotype was seen many times. The chain links TRBV5-1 to TRBJ1-1, with D unresolved. CDR1 and CDR2 (germline): SGHRS, YFSETQ. V was pared by 3 bases and J by 5 bases, with 14 bases between. This CDR3 has 14 residues. CDR3 sequence: CASSSITVLTEAFF. CDR3 nucleotides: TGCGCCAGCAGCTCGATCACAGTTTTGACTGAAGCTTTCTTT.

This clonotype was seen many times. The V call is TRBV3-1, the J call TRBJ2-1, with a possible D match to TRBD1 (5 bases). The length of the CDR3 is 15 residues. V lost 4 bases, J lost 3 bases, and 13 bases lay in between. Per the germline V gene, CDR1 is LGHDT and CDR2 is YNNKEL (reference sequence). The CDR3, as DNA: TGTGCCAGCAGCCTCGAGGCAGGGAACTACAATGAGCAGTTCTTC. Translation gives CASSLEAGNYNEQFF.

This clonotype has a count of ten or more. V is TRBV6-1 and J is TRBJ1-5; 10 nucleotides match TRBD1. Germline V lookup: CDR1 MNHNS, CDR2 SASEGT. The V gene end was trimmed by 6 bases and the J gene end by 6 bases; junction bases not matched to a gene: 5. The CDR3 covers 14 residues. The CDR3 DNA reads as TGTGCCAGCAGGCGGACAGGGGGTGGTCAGCCCCAGCATTTT. Residues: CASRRTGGGQPQHF.

This clonotype was recorded at least ten times. This chain joins TRBV7-9 and TRBJ2-1; D is unresolved. The CDR3 consists of 12 residues. From germline, CDR1 is SEHNR and CDR2 FQNEAQ (reference sequence). The V gene lost 1 base and the J gene lost 10 bases, with 8 bases spanning the gap. The DNA of the CDR3 is TGTGCCAGCAGCTTAGTGGGGAAGGAGCAGTTCTTC. Translated, it gives CASSLVGKEQFF.

This clonotype came up a few times. The chain recombines TRBV6-1 with TRBJ2-1, with 9 nucleotides matching TRBD2. The germline V gene encodes CDR1 MNHNS and CDR2 SASEGT. V shed 6 bases and J 10 bases; nucleotides not matched to a gene: 13. CDR3 length: 15 residues. CDR3 in amino acids: CASSSGGGGAREQFF. The DNA for the CDR3 is TGTGCCAGCAGCTCCGGGGGCGGGGGGGCGAGGGAGCAGTTCTTC.

This clonotype was counted at least ten times. The V call is TRBV29-1, the J call TRBJ2-1; possibly TRBD1 for D (5 bases). Between the trimmed V and J ends, which lost 7 bases and 4 bases, there was a span of 14 bases. Germline-derived CDR1 and CDR2 are SQVTM and ANQGSEA. The CDR3 is 13 amino acids. The CDR3 DNA reads as TGCAGCGCTAGACAGATACTTTACAATGAGCAGTTCTTC. Translation gives CSARQILYNEQFF.

The CDR3 DNA reads TGTGCCAGCTCACTCGTAGAGAACTATGGCTACACCTTC. It encodes CASSLVENYGYTF. This chain links TRBV18 with TRBJ1-2; D not resolved. The V gene lost 4 bases and the J gene lost 2 bases, with 8 bases spanning the gap. Per the germline V gene, CDR1 is KGHSH and CDR2 is LQKENI. The CDR3 length is 13 residues.

This clonotype was found many times. V gene TRBV24-1 combines with J gene TRBJ2-1, with D perhaps TRBD2 (6 bases). Germline V gene lookup returns CDR1 KGHDR and CDR2 SFDVKD. V was trimmed by 3 bases and J by 5 bases, leaving 16 bases between them. The CDR3 contains 16 residues. CDR3 sequence: CATSDPQGGIHNEQFF. For the CDR3, the DNA is TGTGCCACCAGTGATCCCCAGGGCGGGATCCACAATGAGCAGTTCTTC.

This clonotype showed up just a few times. This chain links TRBV5-1 with TRBJ2-5; 10 nucleotides line up with TRBD2. Looked up from germline, CDR1 is SGHRS and CDR2 is YFSETQ. This CDR3 is built from 19 residues. With V trimmed by 1 base and J by 4 bases, 16 bases remained unmatched. DNA for the CDR3: TGCGCCAGCAGCTTGTCGACGAGGCTAGCGGGGGAATCTGGAGAGACCCAGTACTTC. Encoded protein: CASSLSTRLAGESGETQYF.

The V gene is TRBV6-1, the J gene TRBJ2-7; tentative D call: TRBD2 (6 bases). V shed 7 bases and J shed 3 bases, with 16 bases lying between them. CDR3 length: 14 residues. Germline V lookup: CDR1 MNHNS, CDR2 SASEGT. The CDR3 DNA reads as TGTGCCAGCAACAAAGGCGCGACTAGCTACGAGCAGTACTTC. Amino acids: CASNKGATSYEQYF.

This clonotype was found many times. This rearrangement joins TRBV7-2 to TRBJ2-1; 9 bases map to TRBD2. The germline gives CDR1 SGHTA, CDR2 FQGNSA. V lost 5 bases, J lost 4 bases, and 9 bases stayed unmatched. The CDR3 runs to 16 residues. CDR3 sequence reads: CASSAERAGGYNEQFF. For the CDR3, the DNA is TGTGCCAGCAGCGCCGAGAGAGCGGGAGGTTACAATGAGCAGTTCTTC.

The CDR3 reads CASSPWGGAFGELFF. In DNA, the CDR3 is TGTGCCAGCAGCCCCTGGGGGGGGGCGTTCGGGGAGCTGTTTTTT. V usage is TRBV11-2 and J usage is TRBJ2-2; D may be TRBD2 (7 bases). The V end lost 5 bases, the J end lost 7 bases, and 17 bases lay between the germline ends. The CDR3 covers 15 residues. The germline gives CDR1 SGHAT, CDR2 FQNNGV.